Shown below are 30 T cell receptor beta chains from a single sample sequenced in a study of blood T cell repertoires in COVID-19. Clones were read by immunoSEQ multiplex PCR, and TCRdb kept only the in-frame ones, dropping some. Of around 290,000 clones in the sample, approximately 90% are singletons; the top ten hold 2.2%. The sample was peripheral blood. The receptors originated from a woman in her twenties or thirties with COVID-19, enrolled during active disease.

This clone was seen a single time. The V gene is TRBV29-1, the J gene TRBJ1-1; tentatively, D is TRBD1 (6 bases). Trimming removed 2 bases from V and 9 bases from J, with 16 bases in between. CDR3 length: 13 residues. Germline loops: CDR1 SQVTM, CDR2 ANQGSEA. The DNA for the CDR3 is TGCAGCGTTGAATCGGCCAGGGGATCACAAGCTTTCTTT. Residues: CSVESARGSQAFF.

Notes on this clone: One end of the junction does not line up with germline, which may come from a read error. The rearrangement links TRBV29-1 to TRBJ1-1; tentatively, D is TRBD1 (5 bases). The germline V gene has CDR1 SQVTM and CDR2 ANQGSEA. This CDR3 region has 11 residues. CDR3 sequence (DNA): TGCAGCGCCCGACAGAACCCTGAAGCTTTCTTT. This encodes CSARQNPEAFF.

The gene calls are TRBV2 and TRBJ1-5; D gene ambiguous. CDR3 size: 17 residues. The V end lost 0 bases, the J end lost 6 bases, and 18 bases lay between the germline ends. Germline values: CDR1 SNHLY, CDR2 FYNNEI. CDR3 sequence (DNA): TGTGCCAGCAGTGAAGCGCTTGGGCAGCCTTCTTTTCAGCCCCAGCATTTT. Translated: CASSEALGQPSFQPQHF.

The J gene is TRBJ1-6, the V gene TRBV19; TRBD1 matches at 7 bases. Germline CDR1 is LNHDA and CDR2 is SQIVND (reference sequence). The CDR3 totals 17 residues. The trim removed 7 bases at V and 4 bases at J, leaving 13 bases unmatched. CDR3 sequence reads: CASTTRRGQDYNSPLHF. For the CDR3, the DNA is TGTGCCAGTACCACCCGGAGGGGGCAGGATTATAATTCACCCCTCCACTTT.

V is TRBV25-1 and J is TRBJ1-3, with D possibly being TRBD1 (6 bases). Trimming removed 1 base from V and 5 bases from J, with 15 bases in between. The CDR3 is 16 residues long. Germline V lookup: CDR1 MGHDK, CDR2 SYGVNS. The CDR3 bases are TGTGCCAGCAGTGAATCGCTAACAGGGTGGAGAAACACCATATATTTT. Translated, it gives CASSESLTGWRNTIYF.

CDR3 nucleotide sequence: TGTGCCAGCAGTTTGACAGGCATGGGGTACGAGCAGTACTTC. Its translation: CASSLTGMGYEQYF. The chain is built from TRBV5-6 and TRBJ2-7; possibly TRBD1 for D (6 bases). V was shortened by 5 bases and J by 4 bases, with 16 bases between the two germline ends. Germline V gene data show CDR1 as SGHDT and CDR2 as YYEEEE. This CDR3 is built from 14 residues.

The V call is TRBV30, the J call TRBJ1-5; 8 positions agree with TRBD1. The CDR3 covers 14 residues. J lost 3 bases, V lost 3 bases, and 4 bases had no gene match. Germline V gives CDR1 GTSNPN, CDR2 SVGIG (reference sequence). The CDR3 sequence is CAWRRQGNNQPQHF. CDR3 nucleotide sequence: TGTGCCTGGAGAAGACAGGGGAACAATCAGCCCCAGCATTTT.

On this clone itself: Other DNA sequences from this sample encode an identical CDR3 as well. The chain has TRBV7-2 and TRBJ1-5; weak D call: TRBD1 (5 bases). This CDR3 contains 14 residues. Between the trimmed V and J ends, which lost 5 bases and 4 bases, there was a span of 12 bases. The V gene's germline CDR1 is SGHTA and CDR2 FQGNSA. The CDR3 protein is CASSLRGGNQPQHF. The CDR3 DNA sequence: TGTGCCAGCAGCCTAAGGGGAGGGAATCAGCCCCAGCATTTT.

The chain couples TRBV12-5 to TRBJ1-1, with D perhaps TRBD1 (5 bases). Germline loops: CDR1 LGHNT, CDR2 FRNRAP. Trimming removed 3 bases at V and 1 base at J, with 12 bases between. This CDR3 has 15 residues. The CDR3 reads CASGFSPGGNTEAFF. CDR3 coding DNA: TGTGCTAGTGGTTTCTCCCCGGGGGGGAACACTGAAGCTTTCTTT.

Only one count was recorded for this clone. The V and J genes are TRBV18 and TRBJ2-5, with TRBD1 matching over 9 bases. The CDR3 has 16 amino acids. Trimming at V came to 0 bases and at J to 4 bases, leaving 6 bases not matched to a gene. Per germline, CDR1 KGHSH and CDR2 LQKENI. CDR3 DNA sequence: TGTGCCAGCTCACCACCTAGGGGACAGGGTGGAGAGACCCAGTACTTC. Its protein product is CASSPPRGQGGETQYF.

The CDR3 spells CASSIIYSGNTIYF. CDR3 in DNA: TGTGCCAGCAGCATTATCTACTCTGGAAACACCATATATTTT. This chain uses TRBV7-9 with TRBJ1-3, with no clear D. The V gene's germline CDR1 is SEHNR and CDR2 FQNEAQ (reference sequence). CDR3 length: 14 amino acids. Trimming took off 5 bases at V and 0 bases at J, with 8 bases between the two ends.

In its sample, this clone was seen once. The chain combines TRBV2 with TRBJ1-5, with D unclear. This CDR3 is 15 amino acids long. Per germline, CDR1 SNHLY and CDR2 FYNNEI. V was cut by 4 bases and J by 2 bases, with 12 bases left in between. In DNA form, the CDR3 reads TGTGCCAGCAGTGGGTTATGGGCAGGCAATCAGCCCCAGCATTTT. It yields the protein CASSGLWAGNQPQHF.

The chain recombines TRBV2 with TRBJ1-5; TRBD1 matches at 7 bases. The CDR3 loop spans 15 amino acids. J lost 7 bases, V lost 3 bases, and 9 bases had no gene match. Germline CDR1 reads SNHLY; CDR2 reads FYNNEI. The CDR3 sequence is CASSESEGASQPQHF. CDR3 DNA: TGTGCCAGCAGTGAGTCGGAGGGGGCAAGCCAGCCCCAGCATTTT.

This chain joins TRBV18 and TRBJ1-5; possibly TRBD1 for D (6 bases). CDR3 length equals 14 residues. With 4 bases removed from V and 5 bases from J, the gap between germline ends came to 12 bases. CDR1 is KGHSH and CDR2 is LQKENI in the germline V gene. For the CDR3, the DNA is TGTGCCAGCTCACGAATGGACAGCGATCAGCCCCAGCATTTT. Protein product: CASSRMDSDQPQHF.

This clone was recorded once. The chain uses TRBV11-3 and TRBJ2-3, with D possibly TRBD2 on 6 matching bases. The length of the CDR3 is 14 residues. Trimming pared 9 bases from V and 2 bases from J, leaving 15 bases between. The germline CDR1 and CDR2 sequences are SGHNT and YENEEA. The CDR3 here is CASSGGRPTDTQYF. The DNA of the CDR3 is TGTGCCAGTAGTGGGGGGAGGCCCACAGATACGCAGTATTTT.

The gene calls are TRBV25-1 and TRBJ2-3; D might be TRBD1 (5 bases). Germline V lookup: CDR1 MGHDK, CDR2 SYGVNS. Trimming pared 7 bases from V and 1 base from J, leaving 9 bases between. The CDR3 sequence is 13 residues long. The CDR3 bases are TGTGCCAGCAAGGGGATGGGCACAGATACGCAGTATTTT. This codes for CASKGMGTDTQYF.

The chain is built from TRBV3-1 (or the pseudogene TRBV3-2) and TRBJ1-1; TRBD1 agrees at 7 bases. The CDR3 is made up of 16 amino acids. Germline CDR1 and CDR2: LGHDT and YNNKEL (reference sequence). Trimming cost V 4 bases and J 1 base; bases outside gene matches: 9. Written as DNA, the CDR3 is TGTGCCAGCAGCCCAGAACTCAGGGGGTGGAACACTGAAGCTTTCTTT. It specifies CASSPELRGWNTEAFF.

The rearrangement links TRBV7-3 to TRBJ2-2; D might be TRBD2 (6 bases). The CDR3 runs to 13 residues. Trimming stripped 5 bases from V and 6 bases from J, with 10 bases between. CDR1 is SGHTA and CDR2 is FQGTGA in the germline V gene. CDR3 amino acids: CASSLQRAGELFF. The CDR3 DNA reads TGTGCCAGCAGCCTTCAGCGGGCCGGGGAGCTGTTTTTT.

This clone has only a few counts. The DNA for the CDR3 is TGTGCCAGCAGTGACAACATCTACGAGCAGTACTTC. This sequence encodes CASSDNIYEQYF. The V gene is TRBV2, the J gene TRBJ2-7; D unclear. Trimming cost V 3 bases and J 3 bases, with 6 bases left between them. Germline V gives CDR1 SNHLY, CDR2 FYNNEI. The CDR3 extends over 12 amino acids. The whole variable domain, filled in from reference TRBV2 and TRBJ2-7, reads EPEVTQTPSHQVTQMGQEVILRCVPISNHLYFYWYRQILGQKVEFLVSFYNNEISEKSEIFDDQFSVERPDGSNFTLKIRSTKLEDSAMYFCASSDNIYEQYFGPGTRLTVT.

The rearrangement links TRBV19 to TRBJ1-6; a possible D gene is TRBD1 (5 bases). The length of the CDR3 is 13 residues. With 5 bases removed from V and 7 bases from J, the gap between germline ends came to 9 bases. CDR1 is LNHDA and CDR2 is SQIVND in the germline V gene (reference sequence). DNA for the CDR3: TGTGCCAGTAGTTGGGGGGGAAATTCACCCCTCCACTTT. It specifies CASSWGGNSPLHF.

The chain's CDR3 is CATSRGAYQETQYF. CDR3 DNA sequence: TGTGCCACCAGCAGGGGGGCATACCAAGAGACCCAGTACTTC. This rearrangement joins TRBV15 to TRBJ2-5; tentative D call: TRBD1 (6 bases). The CDR3 consists of 14 residues. The ends were cut back, 3 bases at V and 0 bases at J, with 8 bases in the middle. Germline CDR1 LNHNV, CDR2 YYDKDF (reference sequence).

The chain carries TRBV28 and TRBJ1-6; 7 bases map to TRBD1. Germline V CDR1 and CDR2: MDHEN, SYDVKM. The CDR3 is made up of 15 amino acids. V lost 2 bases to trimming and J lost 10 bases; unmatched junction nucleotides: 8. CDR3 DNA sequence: TGTGCCAGCAGTTTACCCCTTACAGGGGAATCACCCCTCCACTTT. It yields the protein CASSLPLTGESPLHF.

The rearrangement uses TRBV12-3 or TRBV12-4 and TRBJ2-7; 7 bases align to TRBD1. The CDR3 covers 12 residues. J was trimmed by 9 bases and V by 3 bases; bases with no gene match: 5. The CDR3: CASSFSRDRQYF. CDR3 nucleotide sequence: TGTGCCAGCAGTTTCTCCCGGGACAGGCAGTACTTC.

The CDR3 nucleotides read TGTGCCAGCAGTTCCGGGACAGAGGTGCCTGAAGCTTTCTTT. Its translation: CASSSGTEVPEAFF. The V gene is TRBV28, the J gene TRBJ1-1, with 7 positions matching TRBD1. This CDR3 contains 14 residues. Germline CDR1 MDHEN, CDR2 SYDVKM. J lost 6 bases, V lost 4 bases, and 8 bases had no gene match.

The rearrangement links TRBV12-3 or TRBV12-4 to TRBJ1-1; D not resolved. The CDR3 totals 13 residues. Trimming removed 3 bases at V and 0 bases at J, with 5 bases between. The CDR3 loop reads CASSLRMNTEAFF. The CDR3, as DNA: TGTGCCAGCAGTTTGAGAATGAACACTGAAGCTTTCTTT.

CDR3: CASRLGLAEDTQYF. CDR3 sequence (DNA): TGTGCCAGCAGACTGGGACTAGCGGAAGATACGCAGTATTTT. This chain links TRBV6-5 with TRBJ2-3; 11 bases align to TRBD2. Trimming at V came to 6 bases and at J to 5 bases, leaving 4 bases not matched to a gene. There are 14 residues in the CDR3. The germline V gene encodes CDR1 MNHEY and CDR2 SVGAGI.

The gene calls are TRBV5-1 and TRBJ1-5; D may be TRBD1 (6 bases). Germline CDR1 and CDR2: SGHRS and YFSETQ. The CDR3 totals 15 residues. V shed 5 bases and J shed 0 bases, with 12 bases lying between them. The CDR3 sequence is CASRPGTFSNQPQHF. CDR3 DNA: TGCGCCAGCAGGCCCGGGACATTTAGCAATCAGCCCCAGCATTTT.

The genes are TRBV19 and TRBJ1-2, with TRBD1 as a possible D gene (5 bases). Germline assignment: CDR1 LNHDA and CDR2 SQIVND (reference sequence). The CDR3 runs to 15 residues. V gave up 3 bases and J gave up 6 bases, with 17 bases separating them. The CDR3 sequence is CASSMWPGLANGYTF. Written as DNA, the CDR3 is TGTGCCAGTAGTATGTGGCCAGGGTTGGCGAATGGCTACACCTTC.

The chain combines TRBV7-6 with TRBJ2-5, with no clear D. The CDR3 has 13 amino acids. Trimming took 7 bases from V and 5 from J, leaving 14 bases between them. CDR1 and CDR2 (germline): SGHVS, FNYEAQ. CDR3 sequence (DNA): TGTGCCAGCACCCAGGTCCTCGGTGAGACCCAGTACTTC. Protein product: CASTQVLGETQYF. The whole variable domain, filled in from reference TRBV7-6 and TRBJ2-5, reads GAGVSQSPRYKVTKRGQDVALRCDPISGHVSLYWYRQALGQGPEFLTYFNYEAQQDKSGLPNDRFSAERPEGSISTLTIQRTEQRDSAMYRCASTQVLGETQYFGPGTRLLVL.

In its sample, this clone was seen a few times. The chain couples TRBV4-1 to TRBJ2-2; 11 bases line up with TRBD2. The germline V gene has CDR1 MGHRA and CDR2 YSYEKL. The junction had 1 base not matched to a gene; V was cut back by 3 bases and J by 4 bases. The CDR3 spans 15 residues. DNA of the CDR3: TGCGCCAGCAGCCACGGACTAGCGGGCACCGGGGAGCTGTTTTTT. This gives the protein CASSHGLAGTGELFF.